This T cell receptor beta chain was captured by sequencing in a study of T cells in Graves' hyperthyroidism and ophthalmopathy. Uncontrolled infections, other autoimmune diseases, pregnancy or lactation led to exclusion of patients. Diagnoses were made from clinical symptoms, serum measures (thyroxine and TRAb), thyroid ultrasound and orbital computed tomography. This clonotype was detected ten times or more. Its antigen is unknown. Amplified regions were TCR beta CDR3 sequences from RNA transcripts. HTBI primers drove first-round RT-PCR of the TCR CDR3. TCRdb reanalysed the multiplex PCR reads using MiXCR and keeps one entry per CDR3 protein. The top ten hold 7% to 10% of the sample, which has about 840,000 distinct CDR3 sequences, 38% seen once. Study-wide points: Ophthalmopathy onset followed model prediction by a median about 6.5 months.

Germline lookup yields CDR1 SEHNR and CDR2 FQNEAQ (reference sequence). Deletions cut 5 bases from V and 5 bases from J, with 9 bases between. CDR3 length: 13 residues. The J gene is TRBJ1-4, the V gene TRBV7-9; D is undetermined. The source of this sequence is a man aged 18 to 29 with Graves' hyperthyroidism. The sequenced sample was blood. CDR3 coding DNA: TGTGCCAGCAGCCCAGGAACGAATGAAAAACTGTTTTTT. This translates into CASSPGTNEKLFF.